The 20 T cell receptor beta chains listed next were all sequenced from one sample in a study of cytomegalovirus exposure and HLA in healthy donors. The PCR had 60 Vbeta and 13 Jbeta primers. Assay: immunoSEQ multiplex PCR; the TCRdb copy retains only in-frame clones and omits some. The sample has nearly 65,000 clones, around 73% seen once. The material sequenced was PBMCs. These receptors came from a man aged 50 to 60 in good health and CMV-seronegative.

V gene TRBV5-1 combines with J gene TRBJ1-1, with D possibly being TRBD1 (5 bases). This CDR3 contains 14 residues. Germline V lookup: CDR1 SGHRS, CDR2 YFSETQ. Deletions cut 0 bases from V and 2 bases from J, with 8 bases between. For the CDR3, the DNA is TGCGCCAGCAGCTTGGGGGGCGCCAACACTGAAGCTTTCTTT. Protein: CASSLGGANTEAFF.

The rearrangement uses TRBV19 and TRBJ1-5; 10 bases align to TRBD1. There are 15 residues in the CDR3. Germline CDR1 reads LNHDA; CDR2 reads SQIVND (reference sequence). V was clipped by 5 bases and J by 6 bases; unmatched bases: 7. CDR3 residues: CASSGGQGWGQPQHF. CDR3 bases: TGTGCCAGTAGTGGGGGACAGGGGTGGGGTCAGCCCCAGCATTTT.

The chain couples TRBV6-5 to TRBJ2-1; D might be TRBD2 (6 bases). The germline CDR1 and CDR2 sequences are MNHEY and SVGAGI. The V and J ends lost 7 bases and 0 bases respectively, with 13 bases between them. This CDR3 spans 15 amino acids. The CDR3 DNA is TGTGCCAGCACTCCGGAGGGGCCCTCCTACAATGAGCAGTTCTTC. As protein: CASTPEGPSYNEQFF.

This clone showed up just a few times. CDR3 sequence: CASSLFPPNTGELFF. The CDR3 region has the DNA TGTGCCAGCAGCTTGTTTCCTCCGAACACCGGGGAGCTGTTTTTT. This sequence joins TRBV7-3 and TRBJ2-2; D not certain. Trimming shortened V by 3 bases and J by 0 bases, and 8 bases separated the two germline ends. In germline, CDR1 is SGHTA, CDR2 FQGTGA. CDR3 size: 15 residues.

A single count supports this clone. The CDR3, as DNA: TGTGCCAGCAGCCCGGGACTACCGGATACGCAGTATTTT. Residues: CASSPGLPDTQYF. The genes are TRBV6-5 and TRBJ2-3; TRBD2 aligns across 7 bases. CDR1 is MNHEY, CDR2 SVGAGI, per germline. The length of the CDR3 is 13 residues. Trimming took 6 bases from V and 6 from J; bases not matched to a gene: 6.

The chain has TRBV11-1 and TRBJ2-1, with 9 bases fitting TRBD1. This CDR3 region has 16 residues. V lost 8 bases, J lost 2 bases, and 10 bases stayed unmatched. The germline V gene has CDR1 SGHAT and CDR2 FQDESV (reference sequence). The CDR3 is CASQQVGTGTYNEQFF. Written as DNA, the CDR3 is TGTGCCAGCCAACAGGTGGGGACAGGGACCTACAATGAGCAGTTCTTC.

The chain combines TRBV5-1 with TRBJ2-7; 7 bases fit TRBD2. The CDR3 spans 14 residues. Germline CDR1 and CDR2: SGHRS and YFSETQ. J gave up 2 bases and V 1 base, and 3 bases lay outside the gene matches. The chain's CDR3 is CASSLYGGTYEQYF. For the CDR3, the DNA is TGCGCCAGCAGCTTGTACGGGGGGACCTACGAGCAGTACTTC.

The V and J genes are TRBV12-5 and TRBJ2-5; a possible D gene is TRBD2 (6 bases). V was cut by 3 bases and J by 5 bases, with 16 bases left in between. The CDR3 is 15 residues long. CDR1 LGHNT and CDR2 FRNRAP come from the germline V gene. CDR3 in DNA: TGTGCTAGTGGTTTCGATGCGGGGCCCCTTGAGACCCAGTACTTC. Its translation: CASGFDAGPLETQYF.

Note on this clone: Other DNA sequences in the same sample also yield this CDR3. The J gene is TRBJ2-7, the V gene TRBV13, with TRBD2 matching over 7 bases. Germline V gives CDR1 PRHDT, CDR2 FYEKMQ (reference sequence). The CDR3 consists of 12 residues. The V and J ends lost 3 bases and 4 bases, in that order; junction bases with no gene match: 0. CDR3 nucleotide sequence: TGTGCCAGCAGCTTGGGGGGGTACGAGCAGTACTTC. Translating gives CASSLGGYEQYF.

The chain combines TRBV5-4 with TRBJ2-5; possible D gene TRBD1, 6 bases. This CDR3 spans 17 amino acids. V was trimmed by 0 bases and J by 2 bases, leaving 17 bases between them. The germline CDR1 and CDR2 sequences are SGHNT and YYREEE (reference sequence). DNA for the CDR3: TGTGCCAGCAGCTTGGTCCGGTCCGTGACAGGTCAAGAGACCCAGTACTTC. Translation: CASSLVRSVTGQETQYF.

This chain links TRBV6-5 with TRBJ1-3, with 10 bases aligning to TRBD1. The CDR3 is 14 residues long. The germline V gene has CDR1 MNHEY and CDR2 SVGAGI. Losses at the gene ends were 7 bases for V and 3 bases for J; bases not matched to a gene: 3. This CDR3 is CASKGTGVGNTIYF. The CDR3 DNA reads as TGTGCCAGCAAGGGGACAGGGGTTGGAAACACCATATATTTT.

This sequence joins TRBV7-3 and TRBJ2-6; TRBD1 matches at 9 bases. The CDR3 has 18 residues. V gave up 0 bases and J gave up 0 bases; unmatched junction bases: 3. Germline CDR1 is SGHTA and CDR2 is FQGTGA. The CDR3 nucleotides read TGTGCCAGCAGCTTAACCGGGACAGGGAGCTCTGGGGCCAACGTCCTGACTTTC. It is translated as CASSLTGTGSSGANVLTF. The complete variable domain, with remaining parts taken from reference TRBV7-3 and TRBJ2-6, reads GAGVSQTPSNKVTEKGKYVELRCDPISGHTALYWYRQSLGQGPEFLIYFQGTGAADDSGLPNDRFFAVRPEGSVSTLKIQRTERGDSAVYLCASSLTGTGSSGANVLTFGAGSRLTVL.

The chain uses TRBV6-1 and TRBJ2-3; D is ambiguous. The CDR3 has 15 residues. V lost 2 bases and J lost 0, with 9 bases in between. The germline CDR1 and CDR2 sequences are MNHNS and SASEGT. CDR3: CASSELTASTDTQYF. CDR3 sequence (DNA): TGTGCCAGCAGTGAATTGACTGCTAGCACAGATACGCAGTATTTT.

This clone was detected only once. This chain joins TRBV5-1 and TRBJ2-7, with 9 nucleotides matching TRBD1. Germline trimming cut 4 bases from V and 1 base from J; bases unmatched to any gene: 6. Per germline, CDR1 SGHRS and CDR2 YFSETQ. The CDR3 runs to 15 residues. CDR3: CASSPTGGLSYEQYF. In DNA form, the CDR3 reads TGCGCCAGCAGCCCGACAGGGGGATTGTCCTACGAGCAGTACTTC.

The chain couples TRBV30 to TRBJ1-2; TRBD1 aligns across 7 bases. V dropped 2 bases and J dropped 2; count of bases not matched to a gene: 5. The CDR3 runs to 14 residues. CDR1 is GTSNPN, CDR2 SVGIG, per germline (reference sequence). CDR3 residues: CAWSTQGTNYGYTF. In DNA form, the CDR3 reads TGTGCCTGGAGTACACAGGGGACCAACTATGGCTACACCTTC.

The chain employs TRBV5-5 and TRBJ1-1; D possibly corresponds to TRBD1 (6 bases). The CDR3 runs to 14 residues. The germline gives CDR1 SGHKS, CDR2 YYEKEE (reference sequence). Trimming pared 3 bases from V and 0 bases from J, leaving 9 bases between. As DNA, the CDR3 is TGTGCCAGCAGCTCGCAGGGGATGAACACTGAAGCTTTCTTT. Protein sequence: CASSSQGMNTEAFF.

CDR3 sequence: CASSAGTGIYEQFF. DNA for the CDR3: TGTGCCAGCAGTGCCGGGACAGGGATATATGAGCAGTTCTTC. V gene TRBV6-1 combines with J gene TRBJ2-1; TRBD1 agrees at 9 bases. Germline CDR1 MNHNS, CDR2 SASEGT. The CDR3 spans 14 residues. V trimming: 4 bases; J trimming: 8 bases; junction bases outside the gene matches: 6.

The J gene is TRBJ2-2, the V gene TRBV11-3; 13 nucleotides line up with TRBD2. CDR1 SGHNT and CDR2 YENEEA come from the germline V gene. The V segment lost 6 bases and the J segment 1 base; nucleotides outside the gene matches: 8. This CDR3 is built from 18 residues. CDR3 amino acids: CASSSGLAGALNTGELFF. CDR3 nucleotide sequence: TGTGCCAGCAGTTCCGGACTAGCGGGGGCCCTGAACACCGGGGAGCTGTTTTTT.

J is TRBJ1-3 and V is TRBV6-1; unclear D gene. The CDR3 runs to 15 residues. The V gene's germline CDR1 is MNHNS and CDR2 SASEGT. Deletions cut 1 base from V and 1 base from J, with 8 bases between. CDR3 nucleotides: TGTGCCAGCAGTGAAGTAAGAGGATCTGGAAACACCATATATTTT. Translating gives CASSEVRGSGNTIYF.

The rearrangement uses TRBV9 and TRBJ2-7, with TRBD1 matching over 8 bases. V lost 4 bases to trimming and J lost 5 bases; unmatched junction nucleotides: 8. Germline V gene data show CDR1 as SGDLS and CDR2 as YYNGEE. CDR3 length: 14 residues. CDR3 nucleotides: TGTGCCAGCAGCCCCTCCAGGGGGCAAAACGAGCAGTACTTC. Its translation is CASSPSRGQNEQYF. Using reference TRBV9 and TRBJ2-7 for the parts outside the CDR3, the full variable domain is DSGVTQTPKHLITATGQRVTLRCSPRSGDLSVYWYQQSLDQGLQFLIQYYNGEERAKGNILERFSAQQFPDLHSELNLSSLELGDSALYFCASSPSRGQNEQYFGPGTRLTVT.